This record looks at one T cell receptor beta chain sequence and its context. Its antigen is not identified. This record comes from a study of cytomegalovirus exposure and HLA in healthy donors. Study details: The 130 or so validation repertoires, a later analysis reported, used the same platform as the roughly 660 repertoires from the first cohort. General study results and limits: The tendency of first-cohort TCR clusters to co-occur in the roughly 120 validation repertoires was identified by a subsequent analysis. According to reports, the classifier identified cytomegalovirus status with high specificity and sensitivity. There were some 150 TCR beta chains listed as cytomegalovirus-associated.

Germline CDR1 is SQVTM and CDR2 is ANQGSEA. The V end lost 4 bases, the J end lost 6 bases, and 9 bases lay between the germline ends. The CDR3 runs to 11 residues. Profiled with immunoSEQ multiplex PCR; TCRdb holds only in-frame clones, not every one. Of 75,000 to 85,000 clones in the sample, approximately 91% were seen once. The sequence derives from a man aged 30-40 years in good health and CMV-seronegative. The chain combines TRBV29-1 with TRBJ1-1; D might be TRBD1 (5 bases). Material for sequencing was PBMCs. The CDR3 loop reads CSVGGDAEAFF. The CDR3 DNA is TGCAGCGTTGGCGGGGACGCTGAAGCTTTCTTT.